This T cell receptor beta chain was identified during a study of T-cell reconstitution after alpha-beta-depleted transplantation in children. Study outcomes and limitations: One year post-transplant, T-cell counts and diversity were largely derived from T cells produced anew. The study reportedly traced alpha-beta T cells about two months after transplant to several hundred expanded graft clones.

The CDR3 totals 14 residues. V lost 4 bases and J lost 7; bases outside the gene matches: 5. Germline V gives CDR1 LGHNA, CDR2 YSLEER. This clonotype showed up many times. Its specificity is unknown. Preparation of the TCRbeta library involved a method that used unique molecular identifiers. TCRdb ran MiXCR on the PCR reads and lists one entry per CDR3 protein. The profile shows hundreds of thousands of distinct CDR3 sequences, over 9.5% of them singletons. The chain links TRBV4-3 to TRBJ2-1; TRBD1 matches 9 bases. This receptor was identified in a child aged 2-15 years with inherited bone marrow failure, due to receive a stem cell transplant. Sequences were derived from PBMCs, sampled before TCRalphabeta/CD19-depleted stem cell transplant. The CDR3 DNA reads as TGCGCCAGCAGCCCCCGACAGGGGGGGAATGAGCAGTTCTTC. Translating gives CASSPRQGGNEQFF.